These 11 T cell receptor beta chains came from one sample sequenced in a study of cytomegalovirus exposure and HLA in healthy donors. 60 Vbeta and 13 Jbeta primers were used in PCR. TCRdb keeps only in-frame clones here, not all; method: immunoSEQ multiplex PCR. The sample contains 310,000 or so clones, roughly 89% of which appear only once. The sample consisted of PBMCs. These receptors all stem from a woman between 18 and 29 years old in good health and CMV-seronegative.

The chain uses TRBV30 and TRBJ2-3; TRBD2 aligns across 12 bases. Trimming cost V 2 bases and J 3 bases; bases outside gene matches: 6. This CDR3 region has 16 residues. The germline gives CDR1 GTSNPN, CDR2 SVGIG (reference sequence). Here the CDR3 reads CAWSFGLAGNTDTQYF. The CDR3 coding sequence is TGTGCCTGGAGTTTCGGACTAGCGGGGAATACAGATACGCAGTATTTT.

The chain joins TRBV6-5 to TRBJ1-2, with 8 bases that match TRBD1. Germline lookup yields CDR1 MNHEY and CDR2 SVGAGI. V lost 6 bases to trimming and J lost 6 bases; unmatched junction nucleotides: 3. The CDR3 length is 12 residues. CDR3 sequence (DNA): TGTGCCAGCAGAAAGACAGGGGATGGCTACACCTTC. This sequence encodes CASRKTGDGYTF.

The chain links TRBV6-6 to TRBJ1-2; D is unclear. The CDR3 has 13 residues. Germline V lookup: CDR1 MNHNY, CDR2 SVGAGI (reference sequence). V was cut by 2 bases and J by 8 bases, with 12 bases left in between. CDR3 in DNA: TGTGCCAGCAGTTACGTCCCCTCAGGCGGCTACACCTTC. Residues: CASSYVPSGGYTF.

The genes are TRBV19 and TRBJ1-2; tentatively, D is TRBD1 (6 bases). V lost 2 bases and J lost 8, with 12 bases in between. CDR1 is LNHDA and CDR2 is SQIVND in the germline V gene (reference sequence). This CDR3 has 13 residues. CDR3 in amino acids: CASSILGARGYTF. CDR3 nucleotides: TGTGCCAGTAGTATATTGGGGGCCAGAGGCTACACCTTC. Together with reference TRBV19 and TRBJ1-2, the CDR3 gives the full variable domain: DGGITQSPKYLFRKEGQNVTLSCEQNLNHDAMYWYRQDPGQGLRLIYYSQIVNDFQKGDIAEGYSVSREKKESFPLTVTSAQKNPTAFYLCASSILGARGYTFGSGTRLTVV.

A word on this clone: Mismatch with germline at one junction end may stem from a read error. The V call is TRBV29-1, the J call TRBJ1-1; no definite D call. Germline lookup yields CDR1 SQVTM and CDR2 ANQGSEA. The CDR3 sequence is 13 residues long. The CDR3 is CSVEGQRNTKAFF. The CDR3 coding sequence is TGCAGCGTTGAAGGGCAGAGAAACACTAAAGCTTTCTTT.

The rearrangement links TRBV10-3 to TRBJ2-7; D is perhaps TRBD2 (6 bases). Germline V CDR1 and CDR2: ENHRY, SYGVKD. This CDR3 has 15 residues. Trimming left V 0 bases short and J 4 bases short, with 13 bases between. The CDR3 loop reads CAISESGGNGYEQYF. In nucleotides, the CDR3 is TGTGCCATCAGTGAGTCCGGGGGAAATGGGTACGAGCAGTACTTC.

This rearrangement joins TRBV25-1 to TRBJ2-7, with 7 bases that match TRBD1. This CDR3 spans 15 amino acids. The V and J ends lost 6 bases and 2 bases, in that order; junction bases with no gene match: 10. CDR1 MGHDK and CDR2 SYGVNS come from the germline V gene. The CDR3 reads CASSLRDSSAYEQYF. CDR3 DNA sequence: TGTGCCAGCAGCCTCCGGGACAGCTCAGCCTACGAGCAGTACTTC.

The chain joins TRBV5-1 to TRBJ2-2, with 9 bases aligning to TRBD2. The CDR3 loop spans 14 amino acids. V trimming: 4 bases; J trimming: 7 bases; junction bases outside the gene matches: 5. Germline CDR1 is SGHRS and CDR2 is YFSETQ. The CDR3 nucleotides read TGCGCCAGCAGCCTCGCGGGGGGGCTCGGGGAGCTGTTTTTT. Amino acids: CASSLAGGLGELFF. Supplemented by reference TRBV5-1 and TRBJ2-2, the full variable domain reads KAGVTQTPRYLIKTRGQQVTLSCSPISGHRSVSWYQQTPGQGLQFLFEYFSETQRNKGNFPGRFSGRQFSNSRSEMNVSTLELGDSALYLCASSLAGGLGELFFGEGSRLTVL.

The rearrangement joins TRBV30 to TRBJ1-2; TRBD1 aligns across 11 bases. Germline lookup yields CDR1 GTSNPN and CDR2 SVGIG (reference sequence). The J segment lost 5 bases and the V segment lost 1 base, leaving 3 bases of the junction unmatched. The CDR3 has 14 amino acids. The CDR3 DNA follows: TGTGCCTGGAGTGGGACAGGGGGCCTGTATGGCTACACCTTC. As protein: CAWSGTGGLYGYTF.

CDR3 protein: CASSPGTGGTYEQYF. CDR3 bases: TGTGCCAGTAGCCCAGGGACAGGGGGGACCTACGAGCAGTACTTC. The chain is built from TRBV19 and TRBJ2-7, with 11 bases matching TRBD1. V was clipped by 6 bases and J by 2 bases; unmatched bases: 6. CDR3 length: 15 amino acids. CDR1 and CDR2 from the germline V gene are LNHDA and SQIVND (reference sequence). Based on the CDR3 plus reference TRBV19 and TRBJ2-7, the full variable domain is DGGITQSPKYLFRKEGQNVTLSCEQNLNHDAMYWYRQDPGQGLRLIYYSQIVNDFQKGDIAEGYSVSREKKESFPLTVTSAQKNPTAFYLCASSPGTGGTYEQYFGPGTRLTVT.

The gene calls are TRBV28 and TRBJ1-6; 7 positions agree with TRBD1. CDR1 is MDHEN and CDR2 is SYDVKM in the germline V gene. With 7 bases clipped from V and 7 bases from J, the junction kept 7 bases outside the gene matches. The CDR3 is 14 residues long. This CDR3 reads CASTLTGRNSPLHF. The DNA for the CDR3 is TGTGCCAGCACTTTGACAGGGCGGAATTCACCCCTCCACTTT.